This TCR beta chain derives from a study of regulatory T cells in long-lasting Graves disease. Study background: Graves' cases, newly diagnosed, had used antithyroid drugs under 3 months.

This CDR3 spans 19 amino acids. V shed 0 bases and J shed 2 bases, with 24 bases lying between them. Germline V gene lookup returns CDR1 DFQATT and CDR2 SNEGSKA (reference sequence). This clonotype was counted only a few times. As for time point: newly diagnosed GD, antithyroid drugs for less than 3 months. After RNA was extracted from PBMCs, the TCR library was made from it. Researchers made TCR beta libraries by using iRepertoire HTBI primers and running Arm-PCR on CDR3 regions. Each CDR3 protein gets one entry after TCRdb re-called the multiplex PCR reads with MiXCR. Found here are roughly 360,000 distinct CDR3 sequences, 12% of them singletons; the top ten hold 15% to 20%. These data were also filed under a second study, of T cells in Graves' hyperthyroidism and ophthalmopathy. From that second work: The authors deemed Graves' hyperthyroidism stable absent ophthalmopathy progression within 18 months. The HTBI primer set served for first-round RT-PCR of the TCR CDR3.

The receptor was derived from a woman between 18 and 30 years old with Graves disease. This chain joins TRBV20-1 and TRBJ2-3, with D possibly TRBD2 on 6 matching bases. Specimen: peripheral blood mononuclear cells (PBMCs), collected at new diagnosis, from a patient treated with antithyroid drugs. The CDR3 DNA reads TGCAGTGCTAGAGATGCGGAGCGGGTGGGCAGATTGGACACAGATACGCAGTATTTT. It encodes CSARDAERVGRLDTDTQYF.